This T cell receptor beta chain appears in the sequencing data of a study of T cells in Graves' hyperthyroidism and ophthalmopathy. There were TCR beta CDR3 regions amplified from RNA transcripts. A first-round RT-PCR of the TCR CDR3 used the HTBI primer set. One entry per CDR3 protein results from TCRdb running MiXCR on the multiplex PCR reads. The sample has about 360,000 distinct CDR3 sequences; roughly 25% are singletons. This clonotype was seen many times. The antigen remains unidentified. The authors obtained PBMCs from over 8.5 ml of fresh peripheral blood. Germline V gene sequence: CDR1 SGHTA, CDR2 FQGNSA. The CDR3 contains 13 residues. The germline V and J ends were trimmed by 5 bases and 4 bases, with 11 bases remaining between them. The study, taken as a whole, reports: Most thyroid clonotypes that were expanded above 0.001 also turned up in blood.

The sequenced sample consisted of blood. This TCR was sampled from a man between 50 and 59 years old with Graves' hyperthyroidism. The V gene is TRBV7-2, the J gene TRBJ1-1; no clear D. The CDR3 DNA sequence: TGTGCCAGCAGCCTGAAGCTGAGCACTGAAGCTTTCTTT. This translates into CASSLKLSTEAFF.